This TCR beta chain appears in the sequencing data of a study of blood T cell repertoires in COVID-19. Looked up from germline, CDR1 is SGHAT and CDR2 is FQNNGV. The V gene end was trimmed by 3 bases and the J gene end by 3 bases; junction bases not matched to a gene: 2. The CDR3 has 15 amino acids. Methods used by the authors: Counts of nucleated cells, estimated from reference gene primer amplification, were obtained. Sequencing was performed with immunoSEQ multiplex PCR; in TCRdb, only in-frame clones are kept and a portion is missing. D and trimming were read from the DNA, whereas the V and J calls and clone size are those reported in that table. This sample has around 60,000 clones, with more than 75% found just once.

The chain recombines TRBV11-2 with TRBJ1-3; TRBD1 aligns across 10 bases. Sequencing was done on a sample of peripheral blood. The TCR sequence derives from a man between 60 and 75 years old with acute or convalescent COVID-19. This CDR3 is CASSFGTGVGNTIYF. As DNA, the CDR3 is TGTGCCAGCAGCTTCGGGACAGGGGTTGGAAACACCATATATTTT. Filled out from reference TRBV11-2 and TRBJ1-3, the complete variable domain reads EAGVAQSPRYKIIEKRQSVAFWCNPISGHATLYWYQQILGQGPKLLIQFQNNGVVDDSQLPKDRFSAERLKGVDSTLKIQPAKLEDSAVYLCASSFGTGVGNTIYFGEGSWLTVV.